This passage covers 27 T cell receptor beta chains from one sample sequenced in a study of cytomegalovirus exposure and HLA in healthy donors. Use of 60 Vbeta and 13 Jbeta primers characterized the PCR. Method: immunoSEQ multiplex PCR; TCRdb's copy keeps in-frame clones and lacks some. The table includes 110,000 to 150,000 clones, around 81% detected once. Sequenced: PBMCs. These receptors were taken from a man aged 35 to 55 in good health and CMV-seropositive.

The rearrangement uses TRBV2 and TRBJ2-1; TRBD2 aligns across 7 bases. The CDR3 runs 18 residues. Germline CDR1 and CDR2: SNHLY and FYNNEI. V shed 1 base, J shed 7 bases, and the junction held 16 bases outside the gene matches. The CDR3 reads CASSEDPGRPTRGNEQFF. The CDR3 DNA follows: TGTGCCAGCAGTGAAGATCCCGGGAGGCCGACCAGAGGGAATGAGCAGTTCTTC.

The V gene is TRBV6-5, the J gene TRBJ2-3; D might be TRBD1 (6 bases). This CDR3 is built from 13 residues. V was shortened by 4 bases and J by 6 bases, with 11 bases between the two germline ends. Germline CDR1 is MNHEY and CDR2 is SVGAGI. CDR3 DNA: TGTGCCAGCAGTTGGGGGCCAGGGGATACGCAGTATTTT. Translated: CASSWGPGDTQYF.

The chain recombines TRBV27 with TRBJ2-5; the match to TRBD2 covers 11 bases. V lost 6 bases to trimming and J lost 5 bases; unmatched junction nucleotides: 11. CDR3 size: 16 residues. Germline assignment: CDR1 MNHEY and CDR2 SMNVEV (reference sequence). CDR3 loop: CASSGTSGRAIETQYF. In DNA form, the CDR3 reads TGTGCCAGCAGCGGGACTAGCGGCCGGGCAATTGAGACCCAGTACTTC.

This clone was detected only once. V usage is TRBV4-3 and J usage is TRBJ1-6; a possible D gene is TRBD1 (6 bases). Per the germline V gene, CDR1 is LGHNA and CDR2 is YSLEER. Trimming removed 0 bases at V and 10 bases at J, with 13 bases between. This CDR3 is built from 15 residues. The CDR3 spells CASSQEGGGNSPLHF. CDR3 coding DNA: TGCGCCAGCAGCCAAGAAGGGGGGGGTAACTCACCCCTCCACTTT.

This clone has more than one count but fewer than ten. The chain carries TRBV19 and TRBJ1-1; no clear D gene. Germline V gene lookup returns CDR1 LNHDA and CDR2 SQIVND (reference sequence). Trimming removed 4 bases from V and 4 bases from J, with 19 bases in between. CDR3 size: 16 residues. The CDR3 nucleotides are TGTGCCAGTAGTACACCCCCAACGGGGAGTCCCACTGAAGCTTTCTTT. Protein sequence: CASSTPPTGSPTEAFF. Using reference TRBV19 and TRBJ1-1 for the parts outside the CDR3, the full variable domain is DGGITQSPKYLFRKEGQNVTLSCEQNLNHDAMYWYRQDPGQGLRLIYYSQIVNDFQKGDIAEGYSVSREKKESFPLTVTSAQKNPTAFYLCASSTPPTGSPTEAFFGQGTRLTVV.

CDR3 coding DNA: TGCGCCAGCAGCTCCGTAGGGGGGGTCGAGCAGTACTTC. Its protein product is CASSSVGGVEQYF. V and J are TRBV5-1 and TRBJ2-7, with D possibly being TRBD2 (7 bases). The CDR3 is 13 amino acids. CDR1 is SGHRS and CDR2 is YFSETQ in the germline V gene. Trimming removed 3 bases at V and 6 bases at J, with 13 bases between.

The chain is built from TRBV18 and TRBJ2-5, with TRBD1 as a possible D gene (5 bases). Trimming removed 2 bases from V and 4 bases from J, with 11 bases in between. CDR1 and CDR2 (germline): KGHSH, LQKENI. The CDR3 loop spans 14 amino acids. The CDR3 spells CASSPRGIGETQYF. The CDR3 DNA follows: TGTGCCAGCTCACCAAGGGGTATAGGAGAGACCCAGTACTTC.

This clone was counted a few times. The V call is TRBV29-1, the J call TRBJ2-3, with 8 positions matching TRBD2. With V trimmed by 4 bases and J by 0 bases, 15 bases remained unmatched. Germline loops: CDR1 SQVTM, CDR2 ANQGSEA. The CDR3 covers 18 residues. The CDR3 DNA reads TGCAGCGTTGGGGCCGTAGCGGGGCGGTCAGCTAGCACAGATACGCAGTATTTT. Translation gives CSVGAVAGRSASTDTQYF.

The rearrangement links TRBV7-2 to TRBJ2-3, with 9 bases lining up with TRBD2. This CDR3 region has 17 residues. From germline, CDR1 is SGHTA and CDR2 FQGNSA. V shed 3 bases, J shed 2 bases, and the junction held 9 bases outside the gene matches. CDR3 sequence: CASSFPFGGGDTDTQYF. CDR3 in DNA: TGTGCCAGCAGCTTCCCCTTTGGCGGGGGGGACACAGATACGCAGTATTTT.

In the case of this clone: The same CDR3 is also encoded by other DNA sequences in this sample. CDR3 sequence (DNA): TGTGCCAGCAGTTACTCGAGGGTTTCGTACGAGCAGTACTTC. It codes for CASSYSRVSYEQYF. The V gene is TRBV6-5, the J gene TRBJ2-7; tentative D call: TRBD2 (5 bases). CDR1 is MNHEY and CDR2 is SVGAGI in the germline V gene. The V gene lost 0 bases and the J gene lost 4 bases, with 10 bases spanning the gap. This CDR3 is built from 14 residues.

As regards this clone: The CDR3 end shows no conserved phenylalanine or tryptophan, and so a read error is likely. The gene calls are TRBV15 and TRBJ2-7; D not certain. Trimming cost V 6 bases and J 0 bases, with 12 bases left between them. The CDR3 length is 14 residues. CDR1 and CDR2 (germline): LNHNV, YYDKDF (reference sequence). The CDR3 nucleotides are TGTGCCACCAGAGGATCAGGTAACTCCTACGAGCAGTACCTC. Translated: CATRGSGNSYEQYL.

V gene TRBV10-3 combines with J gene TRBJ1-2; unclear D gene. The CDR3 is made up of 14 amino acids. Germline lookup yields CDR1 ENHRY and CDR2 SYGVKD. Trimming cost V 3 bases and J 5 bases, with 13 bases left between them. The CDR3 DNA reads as TGTGCCATCAGTGATACGGGTCCCGGATATGGCTACACCTTC. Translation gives CAISDTGPGYGYTF.

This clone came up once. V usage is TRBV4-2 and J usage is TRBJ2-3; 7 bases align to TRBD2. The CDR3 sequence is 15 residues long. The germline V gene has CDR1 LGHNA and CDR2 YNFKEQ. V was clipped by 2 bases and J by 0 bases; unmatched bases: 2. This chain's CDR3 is CASSQRSGSTDTQYF. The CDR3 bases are TGTGCCAGCAGCCAACGTAGCGGGAGCACAGATACGCAGTATTTT.

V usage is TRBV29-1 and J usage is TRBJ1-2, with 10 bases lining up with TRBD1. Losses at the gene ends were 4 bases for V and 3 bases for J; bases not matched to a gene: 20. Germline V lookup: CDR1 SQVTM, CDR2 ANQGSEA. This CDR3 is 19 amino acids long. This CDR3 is CSVVKLTGGSMNFYYGYTF. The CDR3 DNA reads TGCAGCGTTGTGAAATTGACAGGGGGCTCGATGAATTTCTACTATGGCTACACCTTC.

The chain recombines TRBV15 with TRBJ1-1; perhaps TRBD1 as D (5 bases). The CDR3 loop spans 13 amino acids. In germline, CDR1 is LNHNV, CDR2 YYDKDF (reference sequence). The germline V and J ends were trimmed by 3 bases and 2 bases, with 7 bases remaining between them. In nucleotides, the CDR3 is TGTGCCACCAGCAGCCAGGGAAACACTGAAGCTTTCTTT. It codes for CATSSQGNTEAFF.

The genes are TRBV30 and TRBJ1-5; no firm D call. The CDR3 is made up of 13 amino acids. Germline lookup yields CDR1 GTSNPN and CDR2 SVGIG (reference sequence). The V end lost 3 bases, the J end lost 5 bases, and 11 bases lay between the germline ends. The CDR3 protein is CAWSRTQDQPQHF. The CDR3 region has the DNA TGTGCCTGGAGCCGGACTCAGGATCAGCCCCAGCATTTT.

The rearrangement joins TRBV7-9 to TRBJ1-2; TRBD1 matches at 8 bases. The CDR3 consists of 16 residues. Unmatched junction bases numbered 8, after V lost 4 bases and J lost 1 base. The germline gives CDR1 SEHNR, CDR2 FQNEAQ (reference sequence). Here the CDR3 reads CASSSKQGENNYGYTF. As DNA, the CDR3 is TGTGCCAGCAGCTCGAAACAGGGGGAAAATAACTATGGCTACACCTTC.

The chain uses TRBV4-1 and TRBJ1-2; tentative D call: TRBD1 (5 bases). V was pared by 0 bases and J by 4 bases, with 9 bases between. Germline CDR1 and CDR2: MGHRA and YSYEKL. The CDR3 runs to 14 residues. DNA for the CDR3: TGCGCCAGCAGCCAAGACGCAGGGCTCTATGGCTACACCTTC. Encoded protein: CASSQDAGLYGYTF.

The CDR3 loop is CASSSRDSVYYEQYF. In DNA form, the CDR3 reads TGTGCCAGCAGTTCCCGGGACAGCGTTTACTACGAGCAGTACTTC. The chain couples TRBV28 to TRBJ2-7; 7 bases fit TRBD1. Germline CDR1 is MDHEN and CDR2 is SYDVKM. After removal of 4 bases from V and 3 bases from J, the junction contained 9 bases not matched to a gene. The CDR3 length is 15 residues.

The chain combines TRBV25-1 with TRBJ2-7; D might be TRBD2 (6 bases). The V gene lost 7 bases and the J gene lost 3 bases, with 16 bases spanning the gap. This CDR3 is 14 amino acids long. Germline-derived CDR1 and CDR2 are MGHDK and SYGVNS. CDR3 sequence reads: CASITGERYYEQYF. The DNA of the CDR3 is TGTGCCAGCATTACGGGGGAACGGTACTACGAGCAGTACTTC.

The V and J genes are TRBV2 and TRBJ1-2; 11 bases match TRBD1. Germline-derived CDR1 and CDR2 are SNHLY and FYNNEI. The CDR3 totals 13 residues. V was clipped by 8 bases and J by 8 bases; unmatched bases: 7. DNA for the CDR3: TGTGCCAGCCAGGGACAGGGGGTAGGAGGCTACACCTTC. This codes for CASQGQGVGGYTF.

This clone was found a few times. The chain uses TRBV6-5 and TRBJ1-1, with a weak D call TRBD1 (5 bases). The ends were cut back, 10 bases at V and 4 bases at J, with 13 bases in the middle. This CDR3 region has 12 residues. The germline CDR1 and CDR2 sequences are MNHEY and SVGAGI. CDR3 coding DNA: TGTGCCACCATCCAGGGTTCCACTGAAGCTTTCTTT. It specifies CATIQGSTEAFF.

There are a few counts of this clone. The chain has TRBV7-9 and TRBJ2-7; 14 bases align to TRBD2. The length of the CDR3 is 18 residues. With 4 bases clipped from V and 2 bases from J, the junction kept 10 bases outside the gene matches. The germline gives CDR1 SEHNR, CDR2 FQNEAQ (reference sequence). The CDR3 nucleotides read TGTGCCAGCAGCTCAGTCGGGACTAGCGGGGGCCGGACCTACGAGCAGTACTTC. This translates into CASSSVGTSGGRTYEQYF.

DNA for the CDR3: TGCAGCGTTGAAGCGGACAGCTCCTACGAGCAGTACTTC. Residues: CSVEADSSYEQYF. The chain combines TRBV29-1 with TRBJ2-7; tentatively, D is TRBD1 (6 bases). The V end lost 1 base, the J end lost 0 bases, and 7 bases lay between the germline ends. The CDR3 is 13 amino acids. Germline CDR1 is SQVTM and CDR2 is ANQGSEA.

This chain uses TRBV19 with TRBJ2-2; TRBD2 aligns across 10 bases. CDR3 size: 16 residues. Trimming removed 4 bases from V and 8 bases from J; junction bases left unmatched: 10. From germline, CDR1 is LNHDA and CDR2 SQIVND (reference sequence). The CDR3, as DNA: TGTGCCAGTAGTACCGGACTAGCGGCCCCTCAGGGGGAGCTGTTTTTT. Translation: CASSTGLAAPQGELFF.

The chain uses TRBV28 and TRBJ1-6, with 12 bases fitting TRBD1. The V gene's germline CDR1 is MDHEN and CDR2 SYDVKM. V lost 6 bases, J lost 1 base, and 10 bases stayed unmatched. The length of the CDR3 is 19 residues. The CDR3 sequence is CASSLFGTGGESYNSPLHF. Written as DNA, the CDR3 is TGTGCCAGCAGCCTCTTCGGGACAGGGGGCGAATCCTATAATTCACCCCTCCACTTT.

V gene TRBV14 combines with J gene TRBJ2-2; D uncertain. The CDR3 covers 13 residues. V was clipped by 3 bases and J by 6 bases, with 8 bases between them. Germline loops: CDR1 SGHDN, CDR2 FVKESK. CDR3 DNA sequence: TGTGCCAGCAGCCATACCGCGCCCGGGGAGCTGTTTTTT. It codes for CASSHTAPGELFF.